A selection of T cell receptor beta chains follows, all from one sample in a study of beta chain features in type 1 diabetes. Sequencing used immunoSEQ multiplex PCR; TCRdb keeps in-frame clones, though not all of them. This sample has approximately 340,000 clones, with around 15% found just once. The specimen sequenced was naive CD4+ T cells from blood. These TCRs come from a woman between 18 and 29 years old in good health. Each CDR3 is given with its conserved first and last residue.

V: TRBV29-1; J: TRBJ2-7; CDR3: CSVEDGQGSYEQYF
V: TRBV15; J: TRBJ2-7; CDR3: CATSRAGQSYEQYF
V: TRBV29-1; J: TRBJ2-1; CDR3: CSVGGLAGENEQFF
V: TRBV29-1; J: TRBJ2-1; CDR3: CSVGGGTSRNNEQFF
V: TRBV5-1; J: TRBJ2-7; CDR3: CASSLVVSHEQYF
V: TRBV28; J: TRBJ2-3; CDR3: CASSLQTSGDTQYF
V: TRBV2; J: TRBJ1-2; CDR3: CASRADTYGYTF
V: TRBV11-2; J: TRBJ2-6; CDR3: CASTRWGQGFSGANVLTF
V: TRBV11-2; J: TRBJ2-5; CDR3: CASSASRTGQTQETQYF
V: TRBV5-1; J: TRBJ2-3; CDR3: CASQPGQSTDTQYF